The T cell receptor (beta chain) described here comes from a study of blood T cell repertoires in COVID-19. Study context: Sources were T cells, B-cell-depleted T cells, or PBMCs; the material itself was cDNA or gDNA.

The germline V gene encodes CDR1 SGHDT and CDR2 YYEEEE. With 3 bases clipped from V and 7 bases from J, the junction kept 9 bases outside the gene matches. The CDR3 is made up of 16 amino acids. Per the authors' pipeline: Nucleated cell counts were estimated from reference gene primer amplification. Using immunoSEQ multiplex PCR, the repertoire was profiled, and TCRdb retains in-frame clones only, with some absent. The V and J calls and clone size are taken from that table; D and trimming were inferred from the DNA. The repertoire has roughly 200,000 clones, approximately 83% of them found once; the top ten carry 10% to 11%.

The chain joins TRBV5-6 to TRBJ2-2; 10 positions agree with TRBD2. The clonotype was recovered from a human donor with active or convalescent COVID-19. The donor label of this sample is uncertain. Sequences were obtained from peripheral blood. The CDR3 spells CASSSTWTSGIGELFF. CDR3 nucleotide sequence: TGTGCCAGCAGCTCGACTTGGACTAGCGGTATCGGGGAGCTGTTTTTT.